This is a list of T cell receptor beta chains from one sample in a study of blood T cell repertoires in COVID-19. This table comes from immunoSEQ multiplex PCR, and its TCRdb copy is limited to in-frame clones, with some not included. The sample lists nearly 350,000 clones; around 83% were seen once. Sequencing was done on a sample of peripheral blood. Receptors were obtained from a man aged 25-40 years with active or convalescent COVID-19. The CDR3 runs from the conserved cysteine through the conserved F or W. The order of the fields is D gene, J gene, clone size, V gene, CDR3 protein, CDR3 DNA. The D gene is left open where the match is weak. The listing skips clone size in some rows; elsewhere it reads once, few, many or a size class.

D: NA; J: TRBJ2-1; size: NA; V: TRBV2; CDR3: CASTARGMSNEQFF; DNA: TGTGCCAGCACGGCTAGGGGGATGAGTAATGAGCAGTTCTTC
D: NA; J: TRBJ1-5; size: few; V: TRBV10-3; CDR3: CAISGIYRAPGEPQHF; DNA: TGTGCCATCAGTGGTATCTACCGGGCCCCGGGGGAGCCCCAGCATTTT
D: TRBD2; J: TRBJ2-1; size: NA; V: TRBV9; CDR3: CASSVGLAPNEQFF; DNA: TGTGCCAGCAGCGTAGGACTAGCGCCTAATGAGCAGTTCTTC
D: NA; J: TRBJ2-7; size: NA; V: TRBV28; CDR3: CASSLPRQPRLFYEQYF; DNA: TGTGCCAGCAGTCTCCCACGACAGCCCCGGTTATTCTACGAGCAGTACTTC
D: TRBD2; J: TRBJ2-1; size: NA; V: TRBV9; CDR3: CASSGLAGGYNEQFF; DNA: TGTGCCAGCAGTGGACTAGCGGGAGGTTACAATGAGCAGTTCTTC
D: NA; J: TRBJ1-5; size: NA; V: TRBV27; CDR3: CASSQGYSNQPQHF; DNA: TGTGCCAGCTCCCAGGGGTATAGCAATCAGCCCCAGCATTTT
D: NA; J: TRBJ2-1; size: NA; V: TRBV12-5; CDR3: CASGFQARLVDEQFF; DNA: TGTGCTAGTGGTTTTCAAGCGCGGCTTGTGGATGAGCAGTTCTTC
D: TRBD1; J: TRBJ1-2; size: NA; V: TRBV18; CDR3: CASSPTGDHGYTF; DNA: TGTGCCAGCTCTCCAACAGGGGACCATGGCTACACCTTC
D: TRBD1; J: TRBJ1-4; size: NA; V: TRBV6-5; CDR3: CASAKGQGFEKLFF; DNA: TGTGCCAGCGCTAAGGGACAGGGTTTTGAAAAACTGTTTTTT
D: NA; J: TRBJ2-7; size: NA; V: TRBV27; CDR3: CASRGRYEQYF; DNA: TGTGCCAGCAGGGGCCGCTACGAGCAGTACTTC
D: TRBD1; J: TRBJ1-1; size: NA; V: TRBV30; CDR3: CAWSKRQGATEAFF; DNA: TGTGCCTGGAGTAAGAGACAGGGTGCCACTGAAGCTTTCTTT
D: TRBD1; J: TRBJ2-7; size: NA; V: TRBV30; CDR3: CAWAPRDRRAYEQYF; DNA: TGTGCCTGGGCCCCCCGGGACAGGAGAGCCTACGAGCAGTACTTC
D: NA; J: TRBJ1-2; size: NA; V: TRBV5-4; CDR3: CASSLPQGGYGYTF; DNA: TGTGCCAGCAGCTTGCCACAGGGTGGCTATGGCTACACCTTC
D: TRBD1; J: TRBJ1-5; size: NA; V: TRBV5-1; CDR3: CASSLETGGNQPQHF; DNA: TGCGCCAGCAGCTTGGAGACAGGGGGCAATCAGCCCCAGCATTTT
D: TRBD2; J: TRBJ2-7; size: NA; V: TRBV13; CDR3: CASSASVSGGLEQYF; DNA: TGTGCCAGCAGCGCTAGCGTCTCGGGAGGCCTCGAGCAGTACTTC
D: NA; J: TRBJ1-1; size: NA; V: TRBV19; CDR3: CASSIRVNTEAFF; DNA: TGTGCCAGTAGTATCAGGGTGAACACTGAAGCTTTCTTT
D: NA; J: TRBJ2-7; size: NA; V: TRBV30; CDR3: CAWSKSLDSRKGYYEQYF; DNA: TGTGCCTGGAGTAAAAGCCTGGACAGCCGAAAAGGATACTACGAGCAGTACTTC
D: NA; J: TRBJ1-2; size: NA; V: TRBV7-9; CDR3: CASSDLADYGYTF; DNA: TGTGCCAGCTCTGATTTGGCAGACTATGGCTACACCTTC
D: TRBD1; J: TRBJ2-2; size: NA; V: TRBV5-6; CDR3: CASSVTGAGELFF; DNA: TGTGCCAGCAGCGTCACAGGGGCCGGGGAGCTGTTTTTT
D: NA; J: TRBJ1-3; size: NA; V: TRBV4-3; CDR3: CASSQDGGSGNTIYF; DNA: TGCGCCAGCAGCCAAGACGGGGGGTCCGGAAACACCATATATTTT
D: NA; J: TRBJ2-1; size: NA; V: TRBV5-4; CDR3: CASSLARGSYNEQFF; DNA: TGTGCCAGCAGCTTGGCTCGGGGGTCCTACAATGAGCAGTTCTTC
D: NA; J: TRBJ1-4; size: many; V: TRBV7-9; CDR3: CASSWGSGVEEKLFF; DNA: TGTGCCAGCAGCTGGGGGTCGGGGGTCGAAGAAAAACTGTTTTTT
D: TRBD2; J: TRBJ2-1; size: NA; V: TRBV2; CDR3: CASRPLAGGTNEQFF; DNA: TGTGCCAGCAGGCCTCTAGCGGGCGGGACCAATGAGCAGTTCTTC
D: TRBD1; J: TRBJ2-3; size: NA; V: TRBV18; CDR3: CASSTDRASDTQYF; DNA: TGTGCCAGCTCAACGGACAGGGCTTCAGATACGCAGTATTTT
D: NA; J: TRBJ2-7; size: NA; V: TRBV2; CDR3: CASSEALVGQVGHYEQYF; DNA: TGTGCCAGCAGTGAAGCGTTGGTCGGGCAGGTGGGGCACTACGAGCAGTACTTC
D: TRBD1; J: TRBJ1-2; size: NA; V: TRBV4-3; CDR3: CASSLETGHYGYTF; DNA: TGCGCCAGCAGCCTCGAGACAGGGCACTATGGCTACACCTTC
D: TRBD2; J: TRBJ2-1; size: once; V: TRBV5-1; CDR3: CASSSGTSGLGEQFF; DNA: TGCGCCAGCAGCTCCGGGACTAGCGGGTTAGGTGAGCAGTTCTTC
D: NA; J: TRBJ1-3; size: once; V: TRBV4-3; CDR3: CASSQALGTTGNTIYF; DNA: TGCGCCAGCAGCCAAGCTCTAGGAACAACTGGAAACACCATATATTTT
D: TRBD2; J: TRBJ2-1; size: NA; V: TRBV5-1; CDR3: CASSLVPSGKLLSYNEQFF; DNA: TGCGCCAGCAGCTTGGTACCTAGCGGTAAACTATTATCCTACAATGAGCAGTTCTTC
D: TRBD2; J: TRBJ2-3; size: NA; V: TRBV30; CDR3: CACRRGGRYGDTQYF; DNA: TGTGCCTGTCGGCGGGGGGGCCGTTATGGAGATACGCAGTATTTT
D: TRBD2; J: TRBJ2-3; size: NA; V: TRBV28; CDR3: CASSKTTSFPDTQYF; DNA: TGTGCCAGCAGTAAAACGACTAGCTTCCCAGATACGCAGTATTTT
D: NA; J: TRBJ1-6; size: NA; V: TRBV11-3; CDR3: CASSTPTEPLHF; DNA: TGTGCCAGCAGCACCCCGACAGAACCCCTCCACTTT
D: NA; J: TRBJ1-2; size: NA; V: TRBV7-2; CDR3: CASSLVLEILYGYTF; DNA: TGTGCCAGCAGCTTAGTTCTGGAGATCCTCTATGGCTACACCTTC
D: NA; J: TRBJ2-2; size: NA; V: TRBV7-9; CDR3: CASSFGLITNTGELFF; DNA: TGTGCCAGCAGCTTCGGACTTATAACAAATACCGGGGAGCTGTTTTTT
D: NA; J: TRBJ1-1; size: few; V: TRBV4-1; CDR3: CASSQDPRTEAFF; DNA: TGCGCCAGCAGCCAAGATCCCCGCACTGAAGCTTTCTTT
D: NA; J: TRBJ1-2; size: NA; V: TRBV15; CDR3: CATSRDLGTPSNYGYTF; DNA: TGTGCCACCAGCAGAGATCTGGGGACACCTTCTAACTATGGCTACACCTTC
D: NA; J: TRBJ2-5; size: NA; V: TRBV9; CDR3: CASSGTRKETQYF; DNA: TGTGCCAGCAGCGGCACTAGAAAAGAGACCCAGTACTTC
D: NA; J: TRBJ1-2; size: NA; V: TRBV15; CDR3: CATSSESGFSGYTF; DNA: TGTGCCACCAGCAGTGAGTCAGGCTTCTCTGGCTACACCTTC
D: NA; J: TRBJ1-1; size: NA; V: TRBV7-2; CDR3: CASSLGGGRVAEAFF; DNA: TGTGCCAGCAGCTTAGGGGGGGGCAGGGTCGCTGAAGCTTTCTTT
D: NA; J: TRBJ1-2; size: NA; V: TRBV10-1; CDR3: CASSPGQRSNYGYTF; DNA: TGCGCCAGCAGTCCTGGACAGAGATCTAACTATGGCTACACCTTC
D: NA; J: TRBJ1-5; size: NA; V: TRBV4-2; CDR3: CASSQHREQPQHF; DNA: TGTGCCAGCAGCCAACACAGGGAGCAGCCCCAGCATTTT
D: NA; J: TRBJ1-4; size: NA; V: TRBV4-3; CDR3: CASSQQRTENEKLFF; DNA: TGCGCCAGCAGCCAACAGCGGACAGAGAATGAAAAACTGTTTTTT
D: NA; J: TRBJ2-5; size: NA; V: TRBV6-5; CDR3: CASSSIRWESETQYF; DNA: TGTGCCAGCAGTTCCATACGGTGGGAGTCAGAGACCCAGTACTTC
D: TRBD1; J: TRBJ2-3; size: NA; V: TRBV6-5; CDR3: CASIGTGYSTDTQYF; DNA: TGTGCCAGTATTGGGACAGGGTATAGCACAGATACGCAGTATTTT
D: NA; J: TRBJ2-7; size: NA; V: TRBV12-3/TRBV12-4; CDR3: CASSGLRGHEQYF; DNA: TGTGCCAGCAGCGGGCTGCGGGGGCACGAGCAGTACTTC
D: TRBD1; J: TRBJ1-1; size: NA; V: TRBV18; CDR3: CASSPTGVEAFF; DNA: TGTGCCAGCTCACCGACAGGGGTTGAAGCTTTCTTT
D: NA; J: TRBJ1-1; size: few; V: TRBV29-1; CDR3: CSAGAGKGAFF; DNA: TGCAGCGCGGGGGCGGGGAAGGGAGCTTTCTTT
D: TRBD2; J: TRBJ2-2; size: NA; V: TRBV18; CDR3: CASSPRRLAGDGELFF; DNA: TGTGCCAGCTCACCAAGGAGACTAGCGGGAGACGGGGAGCTGTTTTTT
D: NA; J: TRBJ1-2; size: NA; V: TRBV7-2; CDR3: CASSLGGVGGYTF; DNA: TGTGCCAGCAGCTTAGGGGGGGTTGGTGGCTACACCTTC
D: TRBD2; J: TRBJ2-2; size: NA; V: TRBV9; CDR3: CASSATSGSANTGELFF; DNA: TGTGCCAGCAGCGCCACTAGCGGGAGCGCGAACACCGGGGAGCTGTTTTTT
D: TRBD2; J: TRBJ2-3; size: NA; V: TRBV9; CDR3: CASSVAGGFTDTQYF; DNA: TGTGCCAGCAGCGTGGCGGGGGGCTTCACAGATACGCAGTATTTT